This T cell receptor (beta chain) was obtained from a study of cytomegalovirus exposure and HLA in healthy donors. The CDR3 has 14 amino acids. Trimming removed 5 bases from V and 8 bases from J; junction bases left unmatched: 6. Per germline, CDR1 MNHEY and CDR2 SMNVEV (reference sequence). With 60 Vbeta and 13 Jbeta primers, the PCR was carried out. Using immunoSEQ multiplex PCR, the repertoire was profiled, and TCRdb retains in-frame clones only, with some absent. This sample has approximately 210,000 clones, with about 88% found just once. This receptor was identified in a woman aged 18-29 years in good health and CMV-seronegative. Sample: PBMCs. The chain has TRBV27 and TRBJ1-4; 9 nucleotides align to TRBD1. This chain's CDR3 is CASSGQGRGEKLFF. As DNA, the CDR3 is TGTGCCAGCAGTGGACAGGGGCGAGGCGAAAAACTGTTTTTT.